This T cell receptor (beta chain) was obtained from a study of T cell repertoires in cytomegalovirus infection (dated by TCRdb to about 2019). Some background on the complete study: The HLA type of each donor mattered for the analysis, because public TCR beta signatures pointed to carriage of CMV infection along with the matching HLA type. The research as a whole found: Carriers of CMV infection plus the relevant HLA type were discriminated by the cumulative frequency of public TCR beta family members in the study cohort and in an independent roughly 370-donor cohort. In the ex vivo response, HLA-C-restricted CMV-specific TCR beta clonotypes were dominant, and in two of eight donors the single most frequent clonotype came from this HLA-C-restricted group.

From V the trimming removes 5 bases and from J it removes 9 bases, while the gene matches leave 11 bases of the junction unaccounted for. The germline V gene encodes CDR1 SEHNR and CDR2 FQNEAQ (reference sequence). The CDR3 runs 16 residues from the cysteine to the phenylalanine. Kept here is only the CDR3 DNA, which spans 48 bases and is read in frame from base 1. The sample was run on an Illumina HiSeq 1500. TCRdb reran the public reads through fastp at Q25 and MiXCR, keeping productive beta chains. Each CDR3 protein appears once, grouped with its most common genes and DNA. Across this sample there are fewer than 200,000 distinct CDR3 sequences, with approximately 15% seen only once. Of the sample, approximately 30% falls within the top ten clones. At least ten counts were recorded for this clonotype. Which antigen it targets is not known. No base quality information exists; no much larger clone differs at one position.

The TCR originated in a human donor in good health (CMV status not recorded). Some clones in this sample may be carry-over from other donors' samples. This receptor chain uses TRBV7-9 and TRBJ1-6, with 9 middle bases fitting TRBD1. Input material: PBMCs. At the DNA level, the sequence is TGTGCCAGCAGCCCCCAGGGTGGGACAGGGTCTTCACCCCTCCACTTT. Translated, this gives CASSPQGGTGSSPLHF.